This TCR beta chain was observed in a study of T cells in localized non-small cell lung cancer. Study-level results: Researchers found a median around 50 of the top 100 tumor clones in adjacent lung.

Libraries were prepared by immunoSEQ multiplex PCR; TCRdb keeps only in-frame clonotypes and omits some of them. The sample includes approximately 11,000 clones, 70% to 90% of them seen just once. A single count supports this clone. Its antigen remains unidentified. The CDR3 covers 13 residues. The germline CDR1 and CDR2 sequences are SGHDN and FVKESK. Trimming pared 6 bases from V and 2 bases from J, leaving 5 bases between. This TCR was recovered from a male donor at least 60 years old with stage I lung adenocarcinoma. The source was peripheral blood, collected before any cancer treatment. The gene calls are TRBV14 and TRBJ2-6; no reliable D call. The CDR3 reads CASSHPGANVLTF. The CDR3 DNA reads as TGTGCCAGCAGTCACCCTGGGGCCAACGTCCTGACTTTC.